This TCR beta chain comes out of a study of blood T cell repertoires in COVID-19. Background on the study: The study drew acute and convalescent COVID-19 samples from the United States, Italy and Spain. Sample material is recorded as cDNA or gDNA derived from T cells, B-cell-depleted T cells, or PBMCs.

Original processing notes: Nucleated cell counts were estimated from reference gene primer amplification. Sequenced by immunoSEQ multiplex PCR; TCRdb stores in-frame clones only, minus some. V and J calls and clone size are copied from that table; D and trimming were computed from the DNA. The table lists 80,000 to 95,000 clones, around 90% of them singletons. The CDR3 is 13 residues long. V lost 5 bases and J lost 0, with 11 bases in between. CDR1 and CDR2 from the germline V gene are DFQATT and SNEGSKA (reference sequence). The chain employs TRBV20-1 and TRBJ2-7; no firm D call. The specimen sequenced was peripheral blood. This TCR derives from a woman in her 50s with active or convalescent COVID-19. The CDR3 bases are TGCAGTGCTCGTGGCGGCGGCTCCTACGAGCAGTACTTC. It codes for CSARGGGSYEQYF.